The rows below give T cell receptor beta chains drawn from one sample of a study of vaccination and CD4 T cells after COVID-19. Antigens for these TCRs are unknown. TCRdb passed the PCR reads through MiXCR, listing each CDR3 protein once. This sample yields nearly 15,000 distinct CDR3 sequences, of which about 55% are seen a single time; under 8.5% belongs to the top ten. The sequencing sample was made of CD4+ T cells from blood, cultured in vitro. These receptors originate from a human donor who had recovered from COVID-19. CDR3s include the opening cysteine and the closing phenylalanine or tryptophan. D genes are given only for firm matches. Clone size is not always given. Where it is, it says once, few, many or a class for expanded clones.

CDR3aa,CDR3nt,j_gene,v_gene,d_gene,abundance
CASRMFNLAAGELFF,TGTGCCAGCAGGATGTTCAATCTAGCGGCCGGGGAGCTGTTTTTT,TRBJ2-2,TRBV6-1,TRBD2,once
CSVETGRGSLHF,TGCAGCGTTGAAACGGGCCGCGGGTCCCTCCACTTT,TRBJ1-6,TRBV29-1,-,-
CASSQVTDTQYF,TGTGCCAGCAGCCAAGTCACAGATACGCAGTATTTT,TRBJ2-3,TRBV4-2,-,-
CASSWTSGDTQYF,TGTGCCAGCAGTTGGACTAGCGGAGATACGCAGTATTTT,TRBJ2-3,TRBV27,TRBD2,-
CAISGLAGGPGGTYNEQFF,TGTGCCATCAGCGGACTAGCGGGAGGACCAGGAGGAACCTACAATGAGCAGTTCTTC,TRBJ2-1,TRBV10-3,TRBD2,-
CASNRGSGQPQHF,TGTGCCAGCAACAGGGGTTCAGGCCAGCCCCAGCATTTT,TRBJ1-5,TRBV2,TRBD1,few
CASSPWTGAGEAFF,TGTGCCAGCAGCCCGTGGACAGGAGCGGGTGAAGCTTTCTTT,TRBJ1-1,TRBV7-6,TRBD1,-
CSARIRGGGRDYRETQYF,TGCAGTGCTAGAATTCGAGGCGGCGGGAGGGATTATAGGGAGACCCAGTACTTC,TRBJ2-5,TRBV20-1,TRBD2,few
CASSWGNQETQYF,TGTGCCAGTAGTTGGGGAAATCAAGAGACCCAGTACTTC,TRBJ2-5,TRBV19,-,-
CASRRDVSRSGNTIYF,TGTGCCAGCAGGAGAGACGTGAGCCGCTCTGGAAACACCATATATTTT,TRBJ1-3,TRBV21-1,-,few
CASSRLLAFYNEQFF,TGTGCCAGCAGCCGTCTCCTGGCTTTTTACAATGAGCAGTTCTTC,TRBJ2-1,TRBV7-9,-,-
CSASDYKNSFSYNEQFF,TGCAGTGCTAGTGACTATAAGAACTCTTTCTCCTACAATGAGCAGTTCTTC,TRBJ2-1,TRBV20-1,-,-
CASSWVGVDSPLHF,TGTGCCAGCAGTTGGGTCGGGGTTGATTCACCCCTCCACTTT,TRBJ1-6,TRBV6-2/TRBV6-3,-,-
CASSIYGTDRQPQHF,TGTGCCAGTAGTATCTATGGGACAGATCGTCAGCCCCAGCATTTT,TRBJ1-5,TRBV19,TRBD1,-
CASSEEQANTNYGYTF,TGTGCCAGCAGTGAGGAACAGGCAAACACTAACTATGGCTACACCTTC,TRBJ1-2,TRBV6-1,-,few
CASSGLAGVGETQYF,TGTGCCAGCAGTGGACTAGCGGGAGTGGGAGAGACCCAGTACTTC,TRBJ2-5,TRBV6-1,TRBD2,few
CAWSRPPGGGWGYTF,TGTGCCTGGAGTCGTCCGCCGGGAGGGGGCTGGGGCTACACCTTC,TRBJ1-2,TRBV30,TRBD1,-
CASSLSGPGADTQYF,TGTGCCAGCAGCCTCAGCGGCCCCGGGGCAGATACGCAGTATTTT,TRBJ2-3,TRBV3-1,-,-
CASSVGVGAYEQYF,TGTGCCAGCAGCGTAGGTGTGGGGGCCTACGAGCAGTACTTC,TRBJ2-7,TRBV9,-,once
CASSPPGLAGGEQYF,TGTGCCAGCAGCCCCCCTGGGCTAGCGGGAGGGGAGCAGTACTTC,TRBJ2-7,TRBV7-9,TRBD2,-
CSATGPVGTEAFF,TGCAGTGCAACCGGACCGGTGGGAACTGAAGCTTTCTTT,TRBJ1-1,TRBV20-1,-,-
CATADRGLYEQYF,TGTGCCACCGCGGACAGGGGGCTTTACGAGCAGTACTTC,TRBJ2-7,TRBV6-2/TRBV6-3,TRBD1,few
CASSPGSDGYYGYTF,TGTGCCAGCAGCCCCGGATCGGACGGGTACTATGGCTACACCTTC,TRBJ1-2,TRBV14,-,-
CAISESRQFNQPQHF,TGTGCCATCAGTGAGTCAAGGCAGTTCAATCAGCCCCAGCATTTT,TRBJ1-5,TRBV10-3,-,-
CASSLDIQGNAEAFF,TGTGCCAGCAGCTTAGATATCCAGGGGAACGCTGAAGCTTTCTTT,TRBJ1-1,TRBV11-3,-,-
CASSPRPGTVGGETQYF,TGTGCCAGCAGCCCCCGGCCCGGGACAGTGGGGGGAGAGACCCAGTACTTC,TRBJ2-5,TRBV3-1,-,-
CATSRGGEYYGYTF,TGTGCCACCAGCAGAGGGGGCGAGTACTATGGCTACACCTTC,TRBJ1-2,TRBV15,-,-
CASSTLGGTGDSPLHF,TGCGCCAGCAGCACTCTAGGCGGGACAGGGGATTCACCCCTCCACTTT,TRBJ1-6,TRBV4-1,TRBD1,-
CASSSDLGRGTEAFF,TGTGCCAGCAGTTCAGACCTGGGAAGAGGCACTGAAGCTTTCTTT,TRBJ1-1,TRBV2,-,few
CAITSGSGTDTQYF,TGTGCCATCACCTCAGGATCTGGCACAGATACGCAGTATTTT,TRBJ2-3,TRBV10-3,-,once
CASSWGAGSYEQYF,TGTGCCAGCAGTTGGGGGGCAGGGTCCTACGAGCAGTACTTC,TRBJ2-7,TRBV12-3/TRBV12-4,-,-
CASSPHGQGNTEAFF,TGTGCCAGCAGTCCCCATGGACAGGGAAACACTGAAGCTTTCTTT,TRBJ1-1,TRBV27,TRBD1,few
CASSQGEGSQPQHF,TGCGCCAGCAGCCAAGGGGAGGGGAGTCAGCCCCAGCATTTT,TRBJ1-5,TRBV4-3,-,-
CASSFTGVTEAFF,TGTGCCAGTAGTTTTACAGGGGTAACTGAAGCTTTCTTT,TRBJ1-1,TRBV19,TRBD1,-
CASSSAGSHEQYF,TGTGCCAGCAGCTCTGCAGGGTCCCACGAGCAGTACTTC,TRBJ2-7,TRBV7-9,-,-
CASGDLNTEAFF,TGTGCCTCAGGGGACCTGAACACTGAAGCTTTCTTT,TRBJ1-1,TRBV2,-,-
CASSLEHGDEKLFF,TGTGCCAGCAGCTTAGAACACGGTGATGAAAAACTGTTTTTT,TRBJ1-4,TRBV7-2,-,few
CATSGGSTYEQYF,TGTGCCACCAGTGGGGGCAGCACCTACGAGCAGTACTTC,TRBJ2-7,TRBV24-1,-,-
CATSRDLGKETQYF,TGTGCCACCAGCAGAGATCTCGGAAAAGAGACCCAGTACTTC,TRBJ2-5,TRBV15,-,-
CASSYSGQGAMSTEAFF,TGTGCCAGCAGTTACTCTGGACAGGGGGCAATGAGCACTGAAGCTTTCTTT,TRBJ1-1,TRBV6-2/TRBV6-3,TRBD1,few
CASSFDRGGSYEQYF,TGTGCCAGCAGCTTTGACAGGGGAGGCTCCTACGAGCAGTACTTC,TRBJ2-7,TRBV7-6,TRBD1,-
CASTNGRAVYF,TGTGCCAGCACCAACGGTCGTGCGGTCTACTTC,TRBJ2-7,TRBV6-1,-,-
CSARPWTGMYEQYF,TGCAGTGCTAGACCTTGGACAGGGATGTACGAGCAGTACTTC,TRBJ2-7,TRBV20-1,TRBD1,once
CASSLAGVTYNEQFF,TGTGCCAGCAGTTTGGCGGGAGTTACCTACAATGAGCAGTTCTTC,TRBJ2-1,TRBV6-2/TRBV6-3,TRBD2,-
CASSESGGASGSSYNEQFF,TGTGCCAGCAGTGAGTCGGGTGGGGCTAGCGGGAGCTCCTACAATGAGCAGTTCTTC,TRBJ2-1,TRBV6-1,TRBD2,-
CASSQGAIYNSPLHF,TGTGCCAGCAGCCAGGGGGCGATCTATAATTCACCCCTCCACTTT,TRBJ1-6,TRBV2,TRBD1,-
CASSVALNTEAFF,TGCGCCAGCAGTGTTGCCTTGAACACTGAAGCTTTCTTT,TRBJ1-1,TRBV10-2,-,-
CSASRTGALDSPLHF,TGCAGTGCTAGCAGGACGGGGGCTCTGGATTCACCCCTCCACTTT,TRBJ1-6,TRBV20-1,-,few
CASRREVDWPATGELFF,TGTGCCAGCAGAAGGGAAGTGGACTGGCCGGCCACCGGGGAGCTGTTTTTT,TRBJ2-2,TRBV27,-,-
CSVRQGPGYTF,TGCAGCGTCCGACAGGGACCTGGCTACACCTTC,TRBJ1-2,TRBV29-1,TRBD1,-
CASSLRDGEGRYTF,TGTGCCAGCAGCTTAAGGGATGGGGAGGGGCGCTACACCTTC,TRBJ1-2,TRBV7-2,-,-
CASRSGIRNSPLHF,TGTGCCAGCAGATCAGGGATAAGGAATTCACCCCTCCACTTT,TRBJ1-6,TRBV28,-,-
CASSEGTSVSYEQYF,TGTGCCAGCAGTGAAGGGACTAGCGTATCCTACGAGCAGTACTTC,TRBJ2-7,TRBV6-1,TRBD2,-
CSARDHSTDTQYF,TGCAGTGCTAGAGATCATTCCACAGATACGCAGTATTTT,TRBJ2-3,TRBV20-1,-,-
CASSSITDTQYF,TGTGCCAGCAGTTCTATCACAGATACGCAGTATTTT,TRBJ2-3,TRBV7-9,-,-
CASSQPQGANNYGYTF,TGCGCCAGCAGTCAACCACAGGGGGCGAACAACTATGGCTACACCTTC,TRBJ1-2,TRBV23-1,TRBD1,-
CASSTGPNYEQYF,TGTGCCAGCAGTACGGGACCCAACTACGAGCAGTACTTC,TRBJ2-7,TRBV28,-,-